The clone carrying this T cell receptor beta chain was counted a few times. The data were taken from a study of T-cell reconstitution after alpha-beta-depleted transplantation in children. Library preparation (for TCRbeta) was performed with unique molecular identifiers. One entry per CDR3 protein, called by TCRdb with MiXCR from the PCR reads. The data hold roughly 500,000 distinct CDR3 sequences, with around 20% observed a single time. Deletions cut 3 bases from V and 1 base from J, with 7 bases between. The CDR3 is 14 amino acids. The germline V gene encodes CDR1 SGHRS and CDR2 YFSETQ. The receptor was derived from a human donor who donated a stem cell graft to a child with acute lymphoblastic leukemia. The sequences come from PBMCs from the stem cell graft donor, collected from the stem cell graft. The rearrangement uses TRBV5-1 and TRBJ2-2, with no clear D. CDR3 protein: CASSYFKNTGELFF. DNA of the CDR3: TGCGCCAGCAGCTACTTTAAGAACACCGGGGAGCTGTTTTTT.